Below are 17 T cell receptor beta chains sequenced from a single sample in a study of identical twins. MiXCR was run by TCRdb on the 5' RACE reads, yielding one entry per CDR3 protein. The data hold around 670,000 distinct CDR3 sequences, with roughly 6% observed a single time. The sequenced sample consisted of naive T cells sorted from blood. These receptors all stem from a young man in good health.

This clonotype was counted at least ten times. The CDR3 sequence is CASSFGQGAQETQYF. The DNA of the CDR3 is TGTGCCAGCAGCTTCGGACAGGGGGCCCAAGAGACCCAGTACTTC. The chain carries TRBV5-6 and TRBJ2-5; TRBD1 aligns across 11 bases. Looked up from germline, CDR1 is SGHDT and CDR2 is YYEEEE. The J segment lost 1 base and the V segment lost 2 bases, leaving 1 base of the junction unmatched. CDR3 length: 15 amino acids.

This chain uses TRBV12-3 or TRBV12-4 with TRBJ1-3, with D perhaps TRBD1 (6 bases). The CDR3 is 16 amino acids. Trimming left V 7 bases short and J 4 bases short, with 20 bases between. The CDR3 sequence is CASTETGNHVGNTIYF. CDR3 nucleotides: TGTGCCAGCACCGAAACAGGGAATCACGTCGGAAACACCATATATTTT.

The chain is built from TRBV30 and TRBJ2-1; D may be TRBD1 (6 bases). The V end was cut by 0 bases, the J end by 6 bases, with 9 bases between. The CDR3 is made up of 13 amino acids. Germline CDR1 and CDR2: GTSNPN and SVGIG (reference sequence). The CDR3 DNA reads as TGTGCCTGGAGTGTACAGGGTATCAATGAGCAGTTCTTC. Its translation is CAWSVQGINEQFF.

The genes are TRBV24-1 and TRBJ2-1; D gene uncertain. This CDR3 contains 17 residues. From germline, CDR1 is KGHDR and CDR2 SFDVKD. V shed 3 bases and J shed 7 bases, with 21 bases lying between them. The CDR3 DNA reads TGTGCCACCAGTGATCAGACACCGGGCCCGGGTGAAAATGAGCAGTTCTTC. Amino acid sequence: CATSDQTPGPGENEQFF.

This clonotype occurred many times. The chain is built from TRBV4-1 and TRBJ2-1, with D perhaps matching TRBD2 (6 bases). From germline, CDR1 is MGHRA and CDR2 YSYEKL. The CDR3 runs to 18 residues. Trimming stripped 0 bases from V and 11 bases from J, with 26 bases between. The CDR3 spells CASSQEAGTSGVVAKQFF. CDR3 sequence (DNA): TGCGCCAGCAGCCAAGAGGCCGGGACTTCAGGTGTGGTGGCAAAGCAGTTCTTC.

This clonotype showed up many times. The V call is TRBV12-3 or TRBV12-4, the J call TRBJ1-1; D gene ambiguous. The CDR3 runs 14 residues. Trimming took 3 bases from V and 1 from J, leaving 9 bases between them. As DNA, the CDR3 is TGTGCCAGCAGTTTGAGACACCAGAACACTGAAGCTTTCTTT. As protein: CASSLRHQNTEAFF.

This clonotype was seen only a few times. V is TRBV12-3 or TRBV12-4 and J is TRBJ2-5; 12 nucleotides line up with TRBD2. CDR3 length: 15 amino acids. The V gene end was trimmed by 6 bases and the J gene end by 5 bases; junction bases not matched to a gene: 7. CDR3 DNA sequence: TGTGCCAGCAGGTCTAGCGGGAGGGCCATGGAGACCCAGTACTTC. The encoded protein is CASRSSGRAMETQYF.

Ten or more counts support this clonotype. The CDR3: CASSLGLMDEQFF. CDR3 nucleotides: TGTGCCAGCAGCTTAGGGCTGATGGATGAGCAGTTCTTC. The chain is built from TRBV7-9 and TRBJ2-1, with D unclear. Germline V gives CDR1 SEHNR, CDR2 FQNEAQ (reference sequence). The CDR3 has 13 residues. The ends were cut back, 1 base at V and 8 bases at J, with 9 bases in the middle.

This chain joins TRBV11-2 and TRBJ2-2; D is unresolved. CDR1 is SGHAT, CDR2 FQNNGV, per germline. The CDR3 contains 14 residues. Trimming took off 1 base at V and 4 bases at J, with 7 bases between the two ends. This CDR3 reads CASSLAVSTGELFF. CDR3 DNA sequence: TGTGCCAGCAGCTTAGCTGTCTCCACCGGGGAGCTGTTTTTT.

This sequence joins TRBV5-1 and TRBJ1-1; 8 bases match TRBD1. This CDR3 region has 15 residues. Germline trimming cut 0 bases from V and 4 bases from J; bases unmatched to any gene: 5. Germline V gene sequence: CDR1 SGHRS, CDR2 YFSETQ. CDR3 bases: TGCGCCAGCAGCTTGGAAGGACAGGGTCTCACTGAAGCTTTCTTT. Translated: CASSLEGQGLTEAFF.

This clonotype was recorded a few times. The CDR3 protein is CASSDRVVATEAFF. The CDR3 bases are TGTGCCAGCAGTGACAGGGTGGTTGCGACTGAAGCTTTCTTT. V gene TRBV12-3 or TRBV12-4 combines with J gene TRBJ1-1, with 7 bases that match TRBD1. The CDR3 loop spans 14 amino acids. The trim removed 5 bases at V and 5 bases at J, leaving 8 bases unmatched.

The CDR3 bases are TGTGCCAGCAGTTACCCCTCCAGCGTACAGTACTTC. This translates into CASSYPSSVQYF. The chain links TRBV6-6 to TRBJ2-7; D not certain. Germline V gene lookup returns CDR1 MNHNY and CDR2 SVGAGI (reference sequence). Trimming shortened V by 2 bases and J by 10 bases, and 12 bases separated the two germline ends. The CDR3 has 12 residues.

This clonotype appeared many times. The chain joins TRBV5-6 to TRBJ2-3; D is uncertain. This CDR3 comprises 12 residues. The germline gives CDR1 SGHDT, CDR2 YYEEEE. Trimming removed 0 bases at V and 6 bases at J, with 5 bases between. The CDR3 nucleotides read TGTGCCAGCAGCTTGGACTGGGATACGCAGTATTTT. Its protein product is CASSLDWDTQYF.

This clonotype was recorded a few times. This chain links TRBV7-9 with TRBJ2-1; a weak D match, TRBD2 (5 bases). From germline, CDR1 is SEHNR and CDR2 FQNEAQ (reference sequence). CDR3 length: 13 amino acids. Trimming stripped 11 bases from V and 4 bases from J, with 15 bases between. CDR3 coding DNA: TGTGCCTCCCTAGAGGGCCAGTACAATGAGCAGTTCTTC. It specifies CASLEGQYNEQFF. Full variable domain (remainder filled in from reference TRBV7-9 and TRBJ2-1): DTGVSQNPRHKITKRGQNVTFRCDPISEHNRLYWYRQTLGQGPEFLTYFQNEAQLEKSRLLSDRFSAERPKGSFSTLEIQRTEQGDSAMYLCASLEGQYNEQFFGPGTRLTVL.

As for this clonotype: A much larger clone lies one base from this, so it may be a read error. The chain uses TRBV27 and TRBJ2-1; D may be TRBD1 or TRBD2 (5 bases each). The germline CDR1 and CDR2 sequences are MNHEY and SMNVEV (reference sequence). V was cut by 6 bases and J by 12 bases, with 12 bases left in between. This CDR3 is built from 11 residues. The CDR3: CASRGTQRQFF. The CDR3, as DNA: TGTGCCAGCAGGGGGACGCAGAGGCAGTTCTTC.

This clonotype has a handful of counts. V usage is TRBV14 and J usage is TRBJ2-1; D uncertain. Germline V CDR1 and CDR2: SGHDN, FVKESK. The CDR3 contains 17 residues. V gave up 2 bases and J gave up 3 bases, with 17 bases separating them. The CDR3 reads CASSQLYLSGVYNEQFF. CDR3 DNA: TGTGCCAGCAGCCAACTTTATTTGAGTGGGGTCTACAATGAGCAGTTCTTC. The full variable domain, its missing parts supplied by reference TRBV14 and TRBJ2-1, is EAGVTQFPSHSVIEKGQTVTLRCDPISGHDNLYWYRRVMGKEIKFLLHFVKESKQDESGMPNNRFLAERTGGTYSTLKVQPAELEDSGVYFCASSQLYLSGVYNEQFFGPGTRLTVL.

This clonotype has at least ten counts. CDR3 region: CATRGAAGEPQHF. Written as DNA, the CDR3 is TGTGCCACTAGGGGGGCCGCAGGGGAGCCCCAGCATTTT. The V gene is TRBV24-1, the J gene TRBJ1-5, with a weak D call TRBD1 (6 bases). V shed 10 bases and J shed 8 bases, with 17 bases lying between them. There are 13 residues in the CDR3. Germline loops: CDR1 KGHDR, CDR2 SFDVKD.